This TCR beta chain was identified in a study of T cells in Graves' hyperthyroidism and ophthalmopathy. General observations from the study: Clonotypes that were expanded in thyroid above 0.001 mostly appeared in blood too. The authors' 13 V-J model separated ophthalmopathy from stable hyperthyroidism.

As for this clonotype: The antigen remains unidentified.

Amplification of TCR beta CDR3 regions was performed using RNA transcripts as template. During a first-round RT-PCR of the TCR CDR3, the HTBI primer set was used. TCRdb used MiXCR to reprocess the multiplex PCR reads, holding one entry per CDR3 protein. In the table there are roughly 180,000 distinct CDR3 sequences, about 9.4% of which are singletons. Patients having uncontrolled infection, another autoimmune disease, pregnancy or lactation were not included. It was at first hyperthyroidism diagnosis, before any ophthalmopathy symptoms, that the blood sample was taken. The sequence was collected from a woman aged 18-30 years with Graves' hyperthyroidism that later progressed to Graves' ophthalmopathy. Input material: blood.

Here the CDR3 DNA reads TGTGCCTGGAGTGTCGGTCACTCTCTAAATTCACCCCTCCACTTT. Translating it yields CAWSVGHSLNSPLHF. The chain carries TRBV30 and TRBJ1-6; D unresolved. The CDR3 consists of 15 residues. Germline V CDR1 and CDR2: GTSNPN, SVGIG (reference sequence). V lost 0 bases and J lost 7, with 13 bases in between.